A single count supports the clone carrying this T cell receptor beta chain. Its target is unknown. An input of roughly 0.5 to 1 ug of RNA was subjected to reverse transcription using random hexamers. Amplification of TCR beta CDR3 by immunoSEQ multiplex PCR spanned 54 Vbeta and 13 Jbeta. TCRdb reanalysed the immunoSEQ multiplex PCR reads using MiXCR and keeps one entry per CDR3 protein. This table holds hundreds of thousands of distinct CDR3 sequences, 80% to 90% found once. This sample is part of a study of CD8 T cells in Susac syndrome. The study's findings and limits: That the number of individuals in its TCR sequencing and HLA analysis was relatively small was acknowledged by the study.

This TCR came from a human donor with multiple sclerosis. Sequencing input: CD8+ T cells from PBMCs.

The CDR3 coding sequence is TGTGCCAGCAGTTTAGGGGCCGGGACTAGAGGGAATACGCAGTATTTT. This gives the protein CASSLGAGTRGNTQYF. V and J are TRBV27 and TRBJ2-3; 8 bases agree with TRBD2. CDR3 length: 16 amino acids. Germline CDR1 reads MNHEY; CDR2 reads SMNVEV (reference sequence). Trimming took 2 bases from V and 7 from J; bases not matched to a gene: 11.